The next 14 T cell receptor beta chains were all read from a single sample in a study of CD8 T cells in Susac syndrome. RNA in amounts of roughly 0.45 to 1 ug was reverse transcribed with random hexamers. TCRdb called the immunoSEQ multiplex PCR reads again in MiXCR, with one record for every CDR3 protein. The top ten hold 0.085% to 0.11% of the sample, which has 150,000 to 200,000 distinct CDR3 sequences, approximately 94% seen once. The sample taken for sequencing was CD4+ T cells from PBMCs. These receptors came from a human donor in good health.

The gene calls are TRBV20-1 and TRBJ2-7, with a tentative D call TRBD1 (6 bases). This CDR3 contains 15 residues. Germline CDR1 reads DFQATT; CDR2 reads SNEGSKA (reference sequence). The V end was cut by 0 bases, the J end by 6 bases, with 18 bases between. As DNA, the CDR3 is TGCAGTGCTAGAGATCTCTGGGGACAAGTAAGCGAGCAGTACTTC. Amino acid sequence: CSARDLWGQVSEQYF.

There are a few counts of this clonotype. The chain uses TRBV6-5 and TRBJ2-5, with D maybe TRBD2 (6 bases). This CDR3 contains 16 residues. Germline V gene data show CDR1 as MNHEY and CDR2 as SVGAGI. V lost 0 bases and J lost 5, with 16 bases in between. CDR3 protein: CASSYSGQKGGETQYF. The CDR3 region has the DNA TGTGCCAGCAGTTACTCGGGGCAGAAAGGAGGGGAGACCCAGTACTTC.

The V call is TRBV18, the J call TRBJ1-4, with D unresolved. The germline V gene encodes CDR1 KGHSH and CDR2 LQKENI. Trimming removed 3 bases from V and 8 bases from J, with 16 bases in between. The CDR3 spans 15 residues. CDR3 residues: CASSPLPGFPEKLFF. CDR3 DNA: TGTGCCAGCTCACCCCTCCCCGGTTTCCCGGAAAAACTGTTTTTT. Supplemented by reference TRBV18 and TRBJ1-4, the full variable domain reads NAGVMQNPRHLVRRRGQEARLRCSPMKGHSHVYWYRQLPEEGLKFMVYLQKENIIDESGMPKERFSAEFPKEGPSILRIQQVVRGDSAAYFCASSPLPGFPEKLFFGSGTQLSVL.

This chain links TRBV20-1 with TRBJ2-1, with D unresolved. Germline V gives CDR1 DFQATT, CDR2 SNEGSKA (reference sequence). The germline V and J ends were trimmed by 6 bases and 5 bases, with 14 bases remaining between them. The CDR3 is made up of 13 amino acids. The CDR3 region is CSARPPLHNEQFF. The CDR3, as DNA: TGCAGTGCGCGTCCACCCTTACACAATGAGCAGTTCTTC.

The genes are TRBV13 and TRBJ1-1, with TRBD1 identical over 9 bases. The CDR3 has 14 amino acids. Germline trimming cut 0 bases from V and 8 bases from J; bases unmatched to any gene: 4. Per germline, CDR1 PRHDT and CDR2 FYEKMQ (reference sequence). The CDR3 DNA follows: TGTGCCAGCAGCTTAGGCTCCGGGACAGGGGAAGCTTTCTTT. Translating it yields CASSLGSGTGEAFF.

The chain has TRBV29-1 and TRBJ2-1, with 9 bases lining up with TRBD1. V lost 4 bases and J lost 6; bases outside the gene matches: 4. The CDR3 totals 13 residues. Germline assignment: CDR1 SQVTM and CDR2 ANQGSEA. Here the CDR3 DNA reads TGCAGCGTTGTGAAGGGACAGGGCAATGAGCAGTTCTTC. Translated, it gives CSVVKGQGNEQFF.

V gene TRBV5-4 combines with J gene TRBJ2-1; maybe TRBD2 (5 bases). Germline assignment: CDR1 SGHNT and CDR2 YYREEE (reference sequence). The V and J ends lost 4 bases and 6 bases respectively, with 11 bases between them. This CDR3 contains 13 residues. In DNA, the CDR3 is TGTGCCAGCAGCCTGAGCGGTCTCAATGAGCAGTTCTTC. Translation: CASSLSGLNEQFF.

The rearrangement links TRBV28 to TRBJ2-1; no clear D. The CDR3 is 15 amino acids. V lost 4 bases, J lost 0 bases, and 10 bases lay in between. Germline V lookup: CDR1 MDHEN, CDR2 SYDVKM. The CDR3 loop reads CASSSPDGSYNEQFF. The CDR3 DNA reads as TGTGCCAGCAGTTCCCCGGACGGCTCCTACAATGAGCAGTTCTTC.

The chain uses TRBV29-1 and TRBJ1-3; 8 positions match TRBD1. This CDR3 is built from 14 residues. CDR1 SQVTM and CDR2 ANQGSEA come from the germline V gene. V dropped 4 bases and J dropped 2; count of bases not matched to a gene: 4. Here the CDR3 reads CSVGKQGAGNTIYF. CDR3 sequence (DNA): TGCAGCGTTGGAAAACAGGGGGCTGGAAACACCATATATTTT. Full variable domain (rest looked up from reference TRBV29-1 and TRBJ1-3): SAVISQKPSRDICQRGTSLTIQCQVDSQVTMMFWYRQQPGQSLTLIATANQGSEATYESGFVIDKFPISRPNLTFSTLTVSNMSPEDSSIYLCSVGKQGAGNTIYFGEGSWLTVV.

The chain recombines TRBV20-1 with TRBJ2-1; 11 bases fit TRBD2. The germline gives CDR1 DFQATT, CDR2 SNEGSKA (reference sequence). This CDR3 is built from 15 residues. With 0 bases clipped from V and 6 bases from J, the junction kept 4 bases outside the gene matches. In DNA, the CDR3 is TGCAGTGCTAGAGATAGCGGGAGGGCTGGCAATGAGCAGTTCTTC. It is translated as CSARDSGRAGNEQFF.

The genes are TRBV29-1 and TRBJ2-1, with 12 nucleotides matching TRBD2. The germline V gene encodes CDR1 SQVTM and CDR2 ANQGSEA. V was pared by 4 bases and J by 9 bases, with 4 bases of the junction left unmatched. This CDR3 region has 13 residues. Written as DNA, the CDR3 is TGCAGCGTTGGACTAGCGGGAGTCACTGAGCAGTTCTTC. It is translated as CSVGLAGVTEQFF.

V and J are TRBV7-9 and TRBJ2-6; 7 nucleotides agree with TRBD1. The CDR3 covers 17 residues. Germline CDR1 is SEHNR and CDR2 is FQNEAQ (reference sequence). Trimming removed 4 bases from V and 0 bases from J; junction bases left unmatched: 6. CDR3 sequence reads: CASSSQGGLSGANVLTF. The CDR3 DNA sequence: TGTGCCAGCAGCTCTCAAGGGGGCCTCTCTGGGGCCAACGTCCTGACTTTC.

J is TRBJ2-7 and V is TRBV29-1; D unresolved. Germline CDR1 and CDR2: SQVTM and ANQGSEA. The CDR3 runs to 11 residues. Trimming removed 6 bases at V and 4 bases at J, with 10 bases between. This CDR3 is CSVGEPYEQYF. CDR3 sequence (DNA): TGCAGCGTCGGCGAGCCTTACGAGCAGTACTTC.

The genes are TRBV13 and TRBJ1-1; no clear D gene. This CDR3 is 15 amino acids long. V lost 2 bases, J lost 2 bases, and 12 bases lay in between. Per the germline V gene, CDR1 is PRHDT and CDR2 is FYEKMQ (reference sequence). The CDR3 region is CASSLPQGSNTEAFF. The CDR3 coding sequence is TGTGCCAGCAGCTTACCCCAAGGTAGCAACACTGAAGCTTTCTTT.